This T cell receptor (beta chain) was recorded in a study of cytomegalovirus exposure and HLA in healthy donors. Germline V lookup: CDR1 SGHAT, CDR2 FQNNGV. The CDR3 extends over 19 amino acids. V trimming: 4 bases; J trimming: 3 bases; junction bases outside the gene matches: 18. The study's findings and limits: The authors enumerated over 150 TCR beta chains as linked to cytomegalovirus. In a later analysis, CMV-associated beta chains were mostly HLA-associated, it appeared. In most subjects, TCR beta sequences reportedly gave accurate predictions of HLA-A and HLA-B alleles.

Use of 60 Vbeta and 13 Jbeta primers characterized the PCR. Using immunoSEQ multiplex PCR, the repertoire was profiled, and TCRdb retains in-frame clones only, with some absent. The sample shows under 90,000 clones, 75% to 80% of them seen only once. As concerns this clone: Its antigen remains unidentified.

The chain links TRBV11-2 to TRBJ2-1; 7 bases align to TRBD2. Sequenced sample: PBMCs. The clonotype originates from a middle-aged man in good health and CMV-seronegative. The CDR3 DNA reads TGTGCCAGCAGCTACCCCTTAGCGGGTAGCGAACATTTCTACAATGAGCAGTTCTTC. It encodes CASSYPLAGSEHFYNEQFF.